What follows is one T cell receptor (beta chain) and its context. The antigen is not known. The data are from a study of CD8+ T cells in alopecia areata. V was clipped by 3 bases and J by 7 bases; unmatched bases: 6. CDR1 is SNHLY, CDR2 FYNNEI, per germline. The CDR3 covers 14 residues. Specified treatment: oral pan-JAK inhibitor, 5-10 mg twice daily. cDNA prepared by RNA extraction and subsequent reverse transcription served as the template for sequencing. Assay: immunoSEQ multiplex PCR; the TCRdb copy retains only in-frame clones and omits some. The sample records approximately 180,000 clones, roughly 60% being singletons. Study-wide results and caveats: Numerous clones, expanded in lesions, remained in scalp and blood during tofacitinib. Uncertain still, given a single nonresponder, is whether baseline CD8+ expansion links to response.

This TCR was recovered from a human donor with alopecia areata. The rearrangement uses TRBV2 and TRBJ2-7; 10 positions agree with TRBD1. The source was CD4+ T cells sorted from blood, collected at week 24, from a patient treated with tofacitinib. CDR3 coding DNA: TGTGCCAGCAGTGATAGGACAGGGGGAGGGGAGCAGTACTTC. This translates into CASSDRTGGGEQYF.